This T cell receptor (beta chain) was profiled in a study of CD4 T cells in relation to SARS-CoV-2 and coronaviruses. Uncultured naive and memory CD4+ T cells supplied DNA for deep TCR-beta sequencing. The method was immunoSEQ multiplex PCR; TCRdb's version includes in-frame clones alone and lacks a portion of them. The sample shows approximately 60,000 clones, roughly nine tenths of them seen only once. Sequencing was done on a sample of naive CD4+ T cells from PBMCs. Subset described: naive CD4+ T cells isolated by negative enrichment. This clonotype originated in an adult with COVID-19.

CDR3: CASRTRGTANSPLHF. In nucleotides, the CDR3 is TGTGCCAGCAGGACCAGAGGGACGGCTAATTCACCCCTCCACTTT. The chain links TRBV27 to TRBJ1-6, with D possibly being TRBD1 (5 bases). The V and J ends lost 6 bases and 6 bases respectively, with 15 bases between them. This CDR3 contains 15 residues. Germline V CDR1 and CDR2: MNHEY, SMNVEV (reference sequence).